This T cell receptor (beta chain) stems from a study of blood T cell repertoires in COVID-19. Study in general: The analysed material was cDNA or gDNA that came from T cells, B-cell-depleted T cells, or PBMCs.

Ages ranged from about 18 to 89 years, with residence in approximately 23 US areas. The study recruited exposed participants who had met a COVID-19 case within 2 weeks before entry. The germline gives CDR1 LNHDA, CDR2 SQIVND (reference sequence). This CDR3 comprises 15 residues. V dropped 7 bases and J dropped 0 bases, with 13 bases sitting between them. Authors' analysis steps: Reference gene primer amplification yielded estimated nucleated cell counts. The data were produced by immunoSEQ multiplex PCR, yet TCRdb's version contains in-frame clones alone and is incomplete. That table gives V, J and clone size, and the DNA gave D and trimming. The profile shows about 280,000 clones, approximately 78% of them singletons.

The sample was PBMCs or T cells enriched from blood (not recorded which). The chain joins TRBV19 to TRBJ2-1; weak D call: TRBD2 (6 bases). The clonotype comes from a man aged 35 to 55 who had been exposed to COVID-19. CDR3 coding DNA: TGTGCCAGTACTACTAGCTCCAGCTCCTACAATGAGCAGTTCTTC. Its translation is CASTTSSSSYNEQFF.